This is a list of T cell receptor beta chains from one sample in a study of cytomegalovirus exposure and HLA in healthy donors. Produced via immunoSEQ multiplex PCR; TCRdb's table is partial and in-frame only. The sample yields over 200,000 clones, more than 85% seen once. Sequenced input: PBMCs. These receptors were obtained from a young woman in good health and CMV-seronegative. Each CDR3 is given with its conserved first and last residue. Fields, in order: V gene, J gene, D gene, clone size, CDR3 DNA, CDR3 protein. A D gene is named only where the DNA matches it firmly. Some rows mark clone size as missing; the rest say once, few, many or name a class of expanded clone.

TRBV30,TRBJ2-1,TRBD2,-,TGTGCCTGGAGTTTGGGGAGCGGGAGCTACAATGAGCAGTTCTTC,CAWSLGSGSYNEQFF
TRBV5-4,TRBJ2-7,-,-,TGTGCCAGCAGCTCACAGGCGGACTACGAGCAGTACTTC,CASSSQADYEQYF
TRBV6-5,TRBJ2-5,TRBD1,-,TGTGCCAGCAGTGACAGGGGGCCGGAAGAGACCCAGTACTTC,CASSDRGPEETQYF
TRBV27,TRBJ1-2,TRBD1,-,TGTGCCAGCAGTTTCCGCAGGGGGCTTGGCTACACCTTC,CASSFRRGLGYTF
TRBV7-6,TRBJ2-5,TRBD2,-,TGTGCCAGCAGCCCAAGGACTAGGGAAGAGACCCAGTACTTC,CASSPRTREETQYF
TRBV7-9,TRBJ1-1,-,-,TGTGCCAGCAGCTTTGGAGGAGGGAACACTGAAGCTTTCTTT,CASSFGGGNTEAFF
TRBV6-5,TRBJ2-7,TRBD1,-,TGTGCCAGCAGTTCCGGGACAGGGGGCGGCGAGCAGTACTTC,CASSSGTGGGEQYF
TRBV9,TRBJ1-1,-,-,TGTGCCAGCAGCGTAGTAGAGCTTTCGAACACTGAAGCTTTCTTT,CASSVVELSNTEAFF
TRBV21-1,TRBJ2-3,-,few,TGTGCCAGCAGCCCCCGTCATGGGAGCGGGGGGCCAGCGGATACGCAGTATTTT,CASSPRHGSGGPADTQYF
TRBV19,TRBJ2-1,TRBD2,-,TGTGCCAGTAGCTCCCTTGAAGGGACTAGCGGGAGAGTGGCGTTCTTC,CASSSLEGTSGRVAFF
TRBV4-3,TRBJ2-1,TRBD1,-,TGCGCCAGCAGCCAAGGGACAGGGGATGAGCAGTTCTTC,CASSQGTGDEQFF
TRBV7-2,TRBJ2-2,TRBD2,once,TGTGCCAGCAGCCATTGGACTAGCGGGGGGCGATCCGGGGAGCTGTTTTTT,CASSHWTSGGRSGELFF
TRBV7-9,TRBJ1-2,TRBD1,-,TGTGCCAGCCGGGACAGGGAAGGGCTAACTAACTATGGCTACACCTTC,CASRDREGLTNYGYTF
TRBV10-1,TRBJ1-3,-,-,TGCGCCAGCAGTGAAGACAGAGTCTCTGGAAACACCATATATTTT,CASSEDRVSGNTIYF
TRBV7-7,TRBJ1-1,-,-,TGTGCCAGCAGCTTGACAGGCGACACTGAAGCTTTCTTT,CASSLTGDTEAFF
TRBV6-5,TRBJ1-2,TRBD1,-,TGTGCCAGCAGTTACGCAGGGGGCAACTATGGCTACACCTTC,CASSYAGGNYGYTF
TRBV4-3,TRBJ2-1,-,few,TGCGCCAGCAGCCAAGACGGGAGTTTCGCCTACAATGAGCAGTTCTTC,CASSQDGSFAYNEQFF
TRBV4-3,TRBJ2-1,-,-,TGCGCCAGCAGCCAACGTTTAACGCTATCCAATGAGCAGTTCTTC,CASSQRLTLSNEQFF
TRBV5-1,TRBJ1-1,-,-,TGCGCCAGCAGCTTGGGGTCCAGTATCCGAAACACTGAAGCTTTCTTT,CASSLGSSIRNTEAFF
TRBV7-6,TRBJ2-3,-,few,TGTGCCAGCAGCTTAATGGGAGTTAGCACAGATACGCAGTATTTT,CASSLMGVSTDTQYF
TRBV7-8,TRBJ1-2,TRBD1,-,TGTGCCAGCAGCGCAACAGACAGGGAAGGTGGCTACACCTTC,CASSATDREGGYTF
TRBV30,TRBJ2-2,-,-,TGTGCCTGGAGTCGTAATCCGACCGGGGAGCTGTTTTTT,CAWSRNPTGELFF
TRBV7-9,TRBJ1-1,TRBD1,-,TGTGCCAGCAGCTTAGATTACTGGGACAGGGGGAACACTGAAGCTTTCTTT,CASSLDYWDRGNTEAFF
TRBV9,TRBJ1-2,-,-,TGTGCCAGCAGCTGGAACAGGGATTTGGCTGGCTACACCTTC,CASSWNRDLAGYTF
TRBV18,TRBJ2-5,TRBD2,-,TGTGCCAGCGCGACTAGCGGGGGGGAGACCCAGTACTTC,CASATSGGETQYF
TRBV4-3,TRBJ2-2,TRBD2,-,TGCGCCAGCAGCCGGGGGACTAGCGGGTCGAACACCGGGGAGCTGTTTTTT,CASSRGTSGSNTGELFF
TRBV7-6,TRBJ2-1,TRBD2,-,TGTGCCAGCAGCTCGAGCGGGAGAAGGGACAATGAGCAGTTCTTC,CASSSSGRRDNEQFF
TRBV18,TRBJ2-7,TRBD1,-,TGTGCCAGCTCACCGCGTTGGGACAGCTCCTACGAGCAGTACTTC,CASSPRWDSSYEQYF
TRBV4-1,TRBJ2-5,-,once,TGCGCCAGCAGCCAGGCTTCGGGGTTGGGCCAAGAGACCCAGTACTTC,CASSQASGLGQETQYF
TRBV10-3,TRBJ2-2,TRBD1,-,TGTGCCATCGGGACGGGGCTTCCAAGGACAGGGGCGAACACCGGGGAGCTGTTTTTT,CAIGTGLPRTGANTGELFF
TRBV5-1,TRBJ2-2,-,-,TGCGCCAGCAGCTTGGGCGTAATGGAGACCGGGGAGCTGTTTTTT,CASSLGVMETGELFF
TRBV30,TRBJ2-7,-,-,TGTGCCTGGAGAATATGGGCCCACGAGCAGTACTTC,CAWRIWAHEQYF
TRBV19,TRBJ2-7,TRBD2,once,TGTGCCAGTGGATGGACTAGCGGGTCCTACGAGCAGTACTTC,CASGWTSGSYEQYF
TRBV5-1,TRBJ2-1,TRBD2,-,TGCGCCAGCAGCTTGGATGGCGGGGGGCCGAATGAGCAGTTCTTC,CASSLDGGGPNEQFF
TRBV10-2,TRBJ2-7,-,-,TGCGCCAGCAGTGGCACAGGCCTTTACTACGAGCAGTACTTC,CASSGTGLYYEQYF
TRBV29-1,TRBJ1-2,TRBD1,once,TGCAGCGCTTGGACAGGCATGGCCAAGGCAGGTGGCTACACCTTC,CSAWTGMAKAGGYTF
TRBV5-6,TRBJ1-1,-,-,TGTGCCAGCAGCTTAACTTCGGGGTGGGATGATGAAGCTTTCTTT,CASSLTSGWDDEAFF
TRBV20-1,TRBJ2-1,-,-,TGCAGTGCCCCCAAGCGGATACAGTTCTTC,CSAPKRIQFF
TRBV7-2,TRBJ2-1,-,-,TGTGCCAGCGCGGTGGGGGCAAACACCTACAATGAGCAGTTCTTC,CASAVGANTYNEQFF
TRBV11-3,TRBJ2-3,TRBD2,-,TGTGCCAGCAGCTACACTAGCGGGACAGATACGCAGTATTTT,CASSYTSGTDTQYF
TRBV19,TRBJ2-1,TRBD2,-,TGTGCCAGTAGGGGCTCGGGGAGGGGCCGTGAGCAGTTCTTC,CASRGSGRGREQFF
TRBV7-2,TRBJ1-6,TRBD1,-,TGTGCCAGCCGCGGACAGGTTTATAATTCACCCCTCCACTTT,CASRGQVYNSPLHF
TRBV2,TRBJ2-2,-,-,TGTGCCAGCAGTGTCAGGAACACCGGGGAGCTGTTTTTT,CASSVRNTGELFF
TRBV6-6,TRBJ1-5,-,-,TGTGCCAGCAGTTACTTCCTAAGTGATAGCAATCAGCCCCAGCATTTT,CASSYFLSDSNQPQHF
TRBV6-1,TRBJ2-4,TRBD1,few,TGTGCCAGCAGTGCCCGGACAGGCCAACTAGCCAAAAACATTCAGTACTTC,CASSARTGQLAKNIQYF
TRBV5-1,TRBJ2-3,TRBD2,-,TGCGCCAGCAGCGTAGCGGGGATCACAGATACGCAGTATTTT,CASSVAGITDTQYF
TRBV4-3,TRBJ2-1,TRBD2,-,TGCGCCAGCAGCCAAGACGGAACCCTAGCGGGGGGGTCCTACAATGAGCAGTTCTTC,CASSQDGTLAGGSYNEQFF
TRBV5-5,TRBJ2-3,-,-,TGTGCCAGCAGCTGGGAGGACGTAGATAGCACAGATACGCAGTATTTT,CASSWEDVDSTDTQYF
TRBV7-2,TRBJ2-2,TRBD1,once,TGTGCCAGCAGGGACAGGGAGACCACCGGGGAGCTGTTTTTT,CASRDRETTGELFF
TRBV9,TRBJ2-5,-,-,TGTGCCAGCAGCGTAGGGTACAGGAGAAATCAAGAGACCCAGTACTTC,CASSVGYRRNQETQYF
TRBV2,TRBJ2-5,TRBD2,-,TGTGCCAGCACGCAGACTAGCGGAGTGGAGACCCAGTACTTC,CASTQTSGVETQYF
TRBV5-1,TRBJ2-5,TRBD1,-,TGCGCCAGCAGCCGGGGGACAGGAAGAGAAGAGACCCAGTACTTC,CASSRGTGREETQYF